A selection of T cell receptor beta chains follows, all from one sample in a study of shared T cell receptors in the human thymus. Here immunoSEQ multiplex PCR was the method, and the copy in TCRdb shows in-frame clones only, minus some. This sample has some 720,000 clones; around 87% occur once, and the top ten carry 0.008% to 0.011%. In addition, the sample was reused for a study of human thymus T cells.

Sequenced input: thymocytes. Receptor source: a boy under two years old with a congenital heart defect. Each CDR3 is given with its conserved first and last residue. D genes are given only for firm matches. The size entry is marked missing in some rows and otherwise reads once, few, many or a size class.

V gene: TRBV14; clone size: -; CDR3 length: 16; D gene: TRBD1; J gene: TRBJ2-7; CDR3 DNA: TGTGCCAGCAGCTCCGACAGGGAAGATAATATCTACGAGCAGTACTTC; CDR3 protein: CASSSDREDNIYEQYF
V gene: TRBV4-3; clone size: -; CDR3 length: 19; D gene: TRBD2; J gene: TRBJ2-3; CDR3 DNA: TGCGCCAGCAGCCAATTTTCAGCGGGAGGGGGTCCTAGCACAGATACGCAGTATTTT; CDR3 protein: CASSQFSAGGGPSTDTQYF
V gene: TRBV7-8; clone size: -; CDR3 length: 15; D gene: TRBD2; J gene: TRBJ2-4; CDR3 DNA: TGTGCCAGCAGCCCTCCGTCTAGCGGGAAAAACATTCAGTACTTC; CDR3 protein: CASSPPSSGKNIQYF
V gene: TRBV4-2; clone size: -; CDR3 length: 13; D gene: TRBD2; J gene: TRBJ2-1; CDR3 DNA: TGTGCCAGCAGCCTAGGGCGGGGGAGTGAGCAGTTCTTC; CDR3 protein: CASSLGRGSEQFF
V gene: TRBV2; clone size: -; CDR3 length: 15; D gene: -; J gene: TRBJ1-5; CDR3 DNA: TGTGCCAGCAGTGTGTTCAGGCCGATCAATCAGCCCCAGCATTTT; CDR3 protein: CASSVFRPINQPQHF
V gene: TRBV29-1; clone size: -; CDR3 length: 14; D gene: -; J gene: TRBJ2-2; CDR3 DNA: TGCAGCGTTGCTCCCCCAGGGAGGACCGGGGAGCTGTTTTTT; CDR3 protein: CSVAPPGRTGELFF
V gene: TRBV4-2; clone size: -; CDR3 length: 17; D gene: TRBD1; J gene: TRBJ1-1; CDR3 DNA: TGTGCCAGCAGCCAAGGAAGTCACAGGGGGCCCAACACTGAAGCTTTCTTT; CDR3 protein: CASSQGSHRGPNTEAFF
V gene: TRBV4-1; clone size: -; CDR3 length: 18; D gene: TRBD1; J gene: TRBJ1-3; CDR3 DNA: TGCGCCAGCAGCCCCCGCCCGATCCGACAGGGTGCTGGAAACACCATATATTTT; CDR3 protein: CASSPRPIRQGAGNTIYF
V gene: TRBV5-1; clone size: -; CDR3 length: 12; D gene: TRBD1; J gene: TRBJ1-1; CDR3 DNA: TGCGCCAGCAGCGAGGACAGGGGGGAAGCTTTCTTT; CDR3 protein: CASSEDRGEAFF
V gene: TRBV7-8; clone size: -; CDR3 length: 17; D gene: TRBD1; J gene: TRBJ2-7; CDR3 DNA: TGTGCCAGCAGCTTAGCATTATACCGGGACAGGGGGTACGAGCAGTACTTC; CDR3 protein: CASSLALYRDRGYEQYF
V gene: TRBV19; clone size: -; CDR3 length: 16; D gene: TRBD2; J gene: TRBJ2-1; CDR3 DNA: TGTGCCAGTAGTGAGAGACTAGCGGGGGCCCTTGGTGAGCAGTTCTTC; CDR3 protein: CASSERLAGALGEQFF
V gene: TRBV6-5; clone size: -; CDR3 length: 14; D gene: -; J gene: TRBJ2-3; CDR3 DNA: TGTGCCAGCAGTTACTCCCCGTCTACGGATACGCAGTATTTT; CDR3 protein: CASSYSPSTDTQYF
V gene: TRBV5-1; clone size: -; CDR3 length: 17; D gene: TRBD1; J gene: TRBJ2-1; CDR3 DNA: TGCGCCAGCAGCCCGCGCCAGGGGGCCAGCTCCTACAATGAGCAGTTCTTC; CDR3 protein: CASSPRQGASSYNEQFF
V gene: TRBV7-8; clone size: -; CDR3 length: 13; D gene: -; J gene: TRBJ2-1; CDR3 DNA: TGTGCCAGCAGCCCCTTGACTGTGGATGAGCAGTTCTTC; CDR3 protein: CASSPLTVDEQFF
V gene: TRBV11-2; clone size: -; CDR3 length: 17; D gene: TRBD2; J gene: TRBJ2-3; CDR3 DNA: TGTGCCAGCAGCAGAGAAGCGGGAGTCTCACTCACAGATACGCAGTATTTT; CDR3 protein: CASSREAGVSLTDTQYF
V gene: TRBV4-1; clone size: -; CDR3 length: 17; D gene: -; J gene: TRBJ2-7; CDR3 DNA: TGCGCCAGCAGCCCAGGAAGGTGGAATAGCGGCCCCTACGAGCAGTACTTC; CDR3 protein: CASSPGRWNSGPYEQYF
V gene: TRBV10-3; clone size: -; CDR3 length: 15; D gene: TRBD2; J gene: TRBJ2-1; CDR3 DNA: TGTGCCATCAGTCTGACTAGCGGACGTTACAATGAGCAGTTCTTC; CDR3 protein: CAISLTSGRYNEQFF
V gene: TRBV19; clone size: once; CDR3 length: 14; D gene: -; J gene: TRBJ2-7; CDR3 DNA: TGTGCCAGTAGTCCCCATAGGCGGAAGGGCGGGGCGTACTTC; CDR3 protein: CASSPHRRKGGAYF
V gene: TRBV5-6; clone size: -; CDR3 length: 15; D gene: -; J gene: TRBJ1-1; CDR3 DNA: TGTGCCAGCAGCTTGCAAGGGACACCGAACACTGAAGCTTTCTTT; CDR3 protein: CASSLQGTPNTEAFF
V gene: TRBV13; clone size: -; CDR3 length: 19; D gene: -; J gene: TRBJ2-2; CDR3 DNA: TGTGCCAGCAGCTTAGACACCCCCCACCAGGGGCTCAACACCGGGGAGCTGTTTTTT; CDR3 protein: CASSLDTPHQGLNTGELFF
V gene: TRBV15; clone size: -; CDR3 length: 14; D gene: TRBD2; J gene: TRBJ2-3; CDR3 DNA: TGTGCCACCAGCAAGACTAGCGGATCAGATACGCAGTATTTT; CDR3 protein: CATSKTSGSDTQYF
V gene: TRBV29-1; clone size: -; CDR3 length: 16; D gene: TRBD1; J gene: TRBJ2-4; CDR3 DNA: TGCAGCGCCAAACAGGGGGCCTCCCTAGCCAAAAACATTCAGTACTTC; CDR3 protein: CSAKQGASLAKNIQYF
V gene: TRBV7-8; clone size: -; CDR3 length: 14; D gene: -; J gene: TRBJ2-5; CDR3 DNA: TGTGCCAGCAGCTTAGGCACTAGGACTGAGACCCAGTACTTC; CDR3 protein: CASSLGTRTETQYF
V gene: TRBV25-1; clone size: -; CDR3 length: 16; D gene: TRBD1; J gene: TRBJ2-7; CDR3 DNA: TGTGCCAGCAGTGAAATTGTTGAGAGGGGGCGATACGAGCAGTACTTC; CDR3 protein: CASSEIVERGRYEQYF
V gene: TRBV4-3; clone size: -; CDR3 length: 15; D gene: -; J gene: TRBJ1-1; CDR3 DNA: TGCGCCAGCAGCCAATATAATGCTATGAACACTGAAGCTTTCTTT; CDR3 protein: CASSQYNAMNTEAFF
V gene: TRBV2; clone size: -; CDR3 length: 14; D gene: TRBD1; J gene: TRBJ2-7; CDR3 DNA: TGTGCCAGCAGGAGGGACAGGTCCTCCTACGAGCAGTACTTC; CDR3 protein: CASRRDRSSYEQYF
V gene: TRBV6-6; clone size: -; CDR3 length: 16; D gene: -; J gene: TRBJ2-7; CDR3 DNA: TGTGCCAGCACCCCCATGAAAAGGACATTGACCTACGAGCAGTACTTC; CDR3 protein: CASTPMKRTLTYEQYF
V gene: TRBV10-1; clone size: -; CDR3 length: 14; D gene: -; J gene: TRBJ2-7; CDR3 DNA: TGCGCCAGCAGTTATGACTCCCCGGTGGGCGAGCAGTACTTC; CDR3 protein: CASSYDSPVGEQYF
V gene: TRBV14; clone size: few; CDR3 length: 18; D gene: TRBD2; J gene: TRBJ2-5; CDR3 DNA: TGTGCCAGCAGCCAAGACAAAGCTAGCGGGAGAAGTAGGGAGACCCAGTACTTC; CDR3 protein: CASSQDKASGRSRETQYF
V gene: TRBV21-1; clone size: -; CDR3 length: 20; D gene: -; J gene: TRBJ2-7; CDR3 DNA: TGTGCCAGCACCACAAGGGGGGGGAGGTTGGTAACCAGAACCCCCGGCGAGCAGTACTTC; CDR3 protein: CASTTRGGRLVTRTPGEQYF
V gene: TRBV6-6; clone size: -; CDR3 length: 13; D gene: -; J gene: TRBJ2-1; CDR3 DNA: TGTGCCAGCAGTACGAGACTAGAAGCCGAGCAGTTCTTC; CDR3 protein: CASSTRLEAEQFF
V gene: TRBV2; clone size: -; CDR3 length: 19; D gene: TRBD1; J gene: TRBJ2-3; CDR3 DNA: TGTGCCAGCAGTGAATCAGGGACAGGGCGCCCTCCTAGCGCAGATACGCAGTATTTT; CDR3 protein: CASSESGTGRPPSADTQYF
V gene: TRBV25-1; clone size: -; CDR3 length: 15; D gene: TRBD1; J gene: TRBJ2-7; CDR3 DNA: TGTGCCAGCAGTAAAAGGGGACAGTTATTCTACGAGCAGTACTTC; CDR3 protein: CASSKRGQLFYEQYF
V gene: TRBV9; clone size: -; CDR3 length: 14; D gene: -; J gene: TRBJ2-7; CDR3 DNA: TGTGCCAGCAGCGTAGCAGGATACGACTACGAGCAGTACTTC; CDR3 protein: CASSVAGYDYEQYF
V gene: TRBV6-5; clone size: -; CDR3 length: 13; D gene: -; J gene: TRBJ1-6; CDR3 DNA: TGTGCCAAGGAGGGGCGTTATAATTCACCCCTCCACTTT; CDR3 protein: CAKEGRYNSPLHF
V gene: TRBV28; clone size: -; CDR3 length: 16; D gene: -; J gene: TRBJ1-6; CDR3 DNA: TGTGCCAGCAGTTTGGAAAGGCAGAGGGATAATTCACCCCTCCACTTT; CDR3 protein: CASSLERQRDNSPLHF
V gene: TRBV7-7; clone size: -; CDR3 length: 13; D gene: -; J gene: TRBJ2-5; CDR3 DNA: TGTGCTAGCAGCTTAGGTACTCAAGAGACCCAGTACTTC; CDR3 protein: CASSLGTQETQYF